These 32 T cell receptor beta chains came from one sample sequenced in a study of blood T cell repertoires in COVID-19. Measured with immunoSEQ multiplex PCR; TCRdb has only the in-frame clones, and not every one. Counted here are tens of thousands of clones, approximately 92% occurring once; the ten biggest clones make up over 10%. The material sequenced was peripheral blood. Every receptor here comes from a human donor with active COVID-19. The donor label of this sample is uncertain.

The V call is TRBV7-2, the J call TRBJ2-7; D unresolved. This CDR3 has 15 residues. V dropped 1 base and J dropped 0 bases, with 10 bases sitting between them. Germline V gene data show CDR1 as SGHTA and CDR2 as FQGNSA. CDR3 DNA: TGTGCCAGCAGCTTAGTAAACAGAAGCTCCTACGAGCAGTACTTC. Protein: CASSLVNRSSYEQYF.

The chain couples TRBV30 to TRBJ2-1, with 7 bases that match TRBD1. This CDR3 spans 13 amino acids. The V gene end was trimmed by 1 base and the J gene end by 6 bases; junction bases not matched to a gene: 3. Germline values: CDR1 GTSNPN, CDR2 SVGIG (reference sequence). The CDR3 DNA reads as TGTGCCTGGAGTGAGGGACAGCCCAATGAGCAGTTCTTC. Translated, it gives CAWSEGQPNEQFF.

CDR3 amino acids: CATSPGQGYNEQFF. The CDR3 nucleotides read TGTGCCACCAGCCCGGGACAGGGATACAATGAGCAGTTCTTC. The V gene is TRBV15, the J gene TRBJ2-1; 9 nucleotides agree with TRBD1. With 5 bases clipped from V and 4 bases from J, the junction kept 3 bases outside the gene matches. CDR1 LNHNV and CDR2 YYDKDF come from the germline V gene (reference sequence). The CDR3 loop spans 14 amino acids.

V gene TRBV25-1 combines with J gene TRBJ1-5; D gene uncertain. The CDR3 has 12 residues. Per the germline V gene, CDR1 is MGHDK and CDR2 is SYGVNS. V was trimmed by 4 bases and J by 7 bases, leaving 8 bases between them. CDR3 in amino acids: CASSGSSQPQHF. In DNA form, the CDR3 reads TGTGCCAGCAGTGGGTCTAGCCAGCCCCAGCATTTT.

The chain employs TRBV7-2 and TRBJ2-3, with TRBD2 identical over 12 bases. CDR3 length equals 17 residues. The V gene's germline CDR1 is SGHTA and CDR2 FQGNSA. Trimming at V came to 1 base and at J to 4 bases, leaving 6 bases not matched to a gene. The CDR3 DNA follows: TGTGCCAGCAGCTTAGGGGCTAGCGGGAGGGCCGCAGATACGCAGTATTTT. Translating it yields CASSLGASGRAADTQYF.

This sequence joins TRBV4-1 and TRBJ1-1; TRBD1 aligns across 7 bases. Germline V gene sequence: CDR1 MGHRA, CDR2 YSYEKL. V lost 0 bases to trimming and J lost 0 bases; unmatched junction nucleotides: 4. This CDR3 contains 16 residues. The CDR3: CASSQDPGGLNTEAFF. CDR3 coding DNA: TGCGCCAGCAGCCAAGATCCAGGGGGGCTGAACACTGAAGCTTTCTTT.

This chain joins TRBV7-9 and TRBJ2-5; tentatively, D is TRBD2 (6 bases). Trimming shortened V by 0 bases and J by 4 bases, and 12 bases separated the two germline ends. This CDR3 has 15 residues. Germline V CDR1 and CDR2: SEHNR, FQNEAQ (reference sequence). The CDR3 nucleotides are TGTGCCAGCAGCTTAGCGGGAGGATTAGTAGAGACCCAGTACTTC. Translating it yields CASSLAGGLVETQYF. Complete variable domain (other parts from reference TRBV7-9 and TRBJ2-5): DTGVSQNPRHKITKRGQNVTFRCDPISEHNRLYWYRQTLGQGPEFLTYFQNEAQLEKSRLLSDRFSAERPKGSFSTLEIQRTEQGDSAMYLCASSLAGGLVETQYFGPGTRLLVL.

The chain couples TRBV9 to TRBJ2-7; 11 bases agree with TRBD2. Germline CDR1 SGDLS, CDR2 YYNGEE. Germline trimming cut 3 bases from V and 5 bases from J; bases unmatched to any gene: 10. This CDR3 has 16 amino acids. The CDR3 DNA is TGTGCCAGCAGCGGCCCCTCGACTAGCGGGACTAACGAGCAGTACTTC. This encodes CASSGPSTSGTNEQYF. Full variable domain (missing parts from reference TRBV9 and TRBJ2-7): DSGVTQTPKHLITATGQRVTLRCSPRSGDLSVYWYQQSLDQGLQFLIQYYNGEERAKGNILERFSAQQFPDLHSELNLSSLELGDSALYFCASSGPSTSGTNEQYFGPGTRLTVT.

CDR3 region: CASSVFIAGGYNEQFF. The CDR3 DNA follows: TGTGCCAGCAGCGTATTTATAGCGGGAGGGTACAATGAGCAGTTCTTC. V usage is TRBV7-9 and J usage is TRBJ2-1; 11 positions match TRBD2. This CDR3 has 16 amino acids. Germline-derived CDR1 and CDR2 are SEHNR and FQNEAQ (reference sequence). The V gene end was trimmed by 5 bases and the J gene end by 4 bases; junction bases not matched to a gene: 7.

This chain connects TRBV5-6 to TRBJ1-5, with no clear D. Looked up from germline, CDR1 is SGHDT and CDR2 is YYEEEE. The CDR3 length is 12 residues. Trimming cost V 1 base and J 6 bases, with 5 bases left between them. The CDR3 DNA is TGTGCCAGCAGCTTGTCAGGTCAGCCCCAGCATTTT. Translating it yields CASSLSGQPQHF.

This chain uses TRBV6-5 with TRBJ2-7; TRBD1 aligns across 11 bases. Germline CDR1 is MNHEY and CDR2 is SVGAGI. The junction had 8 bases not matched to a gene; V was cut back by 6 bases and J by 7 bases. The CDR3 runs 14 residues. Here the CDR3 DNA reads TGTGCCAGCAGCTCGGGACAGGGGGTTAGGGAGCAGTACTTC. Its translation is CASSSGQGVREQYF.

The CDR3 region has the DNA TGTGCCAGCAGTCCCTTAGCGGGAGCGCGCGGGGAGCTGTTTTTT. Residues: CASSPLAGARGELFF. The chain employs TRBV2 and TRBJ2-2; 9 bases line up with TRBD2. V trimming: 5 bases; J trimming: 7 bases; junction bases outside the gene matches: 8. Germline assignment: CDR1 SNHLY and CDR2 FYNNEI. There are 15 residues in the CDR3.

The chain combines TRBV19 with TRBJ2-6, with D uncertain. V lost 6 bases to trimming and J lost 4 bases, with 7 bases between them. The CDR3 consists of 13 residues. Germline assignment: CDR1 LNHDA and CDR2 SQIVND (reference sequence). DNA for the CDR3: TGTGCCAGTAGCTCCGGGGGGGCCAACGTCCTGACTTTC. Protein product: CASSSGGANVLTF.

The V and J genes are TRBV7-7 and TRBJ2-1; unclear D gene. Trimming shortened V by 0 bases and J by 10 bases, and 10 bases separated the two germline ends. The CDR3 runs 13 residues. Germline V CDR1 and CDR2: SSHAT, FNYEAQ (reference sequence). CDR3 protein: CASSLAGQREQFF. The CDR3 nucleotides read TGTGCCAGCAGCTTAGCGGGTCAGAGGGAGCAGTTCTTC.

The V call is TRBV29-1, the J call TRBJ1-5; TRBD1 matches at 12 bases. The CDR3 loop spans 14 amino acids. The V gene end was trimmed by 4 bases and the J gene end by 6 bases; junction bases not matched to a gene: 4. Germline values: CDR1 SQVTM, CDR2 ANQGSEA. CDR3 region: CSVGDRGQGQPQHF. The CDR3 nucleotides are TGCAGCGTTGGGGACAGGGGGCAGGGTCAGCCCCAGCATTTT.

CDR3 in amino acids: CATSDLGQGRTDTQYF. The CDR3, as DNA: TGTGCCACCAGTGACCTCGGACAGGGGAGGACAGATACGCAGTATTTT. V is TRBV24-1 and J is TRBJ2-3; the match to TRBD1 covers 9 bases. J gave up 3 bases and V 4 bases, and 7 bases lay outside the gene matches. The germline V gene encodes CDR1 KGHDR and CDR2 SFDVKD. This CDR3 has 16 amino acids.

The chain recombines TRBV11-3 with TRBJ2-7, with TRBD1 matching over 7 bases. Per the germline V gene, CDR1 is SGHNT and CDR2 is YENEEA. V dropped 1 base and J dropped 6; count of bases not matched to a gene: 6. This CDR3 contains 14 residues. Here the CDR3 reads CASSLGQGWSEQYF. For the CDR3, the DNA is TGTGCCAGCAGCTTAGGACAGGGATGGAGCGAGCAGTACTTC.

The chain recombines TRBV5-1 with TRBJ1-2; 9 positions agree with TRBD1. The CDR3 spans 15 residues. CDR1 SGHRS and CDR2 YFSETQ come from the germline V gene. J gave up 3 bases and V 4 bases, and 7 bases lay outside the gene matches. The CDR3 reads CASSDPGQGDYGYTF. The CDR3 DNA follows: TGCGCCAGCAGCGACCCGGGACAGGGAGACTATGGCTACACCTTC.

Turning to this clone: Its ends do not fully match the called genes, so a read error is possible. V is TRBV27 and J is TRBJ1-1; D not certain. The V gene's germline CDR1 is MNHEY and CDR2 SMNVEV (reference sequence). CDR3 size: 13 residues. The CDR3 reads CASRPTPNSEAFF. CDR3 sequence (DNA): TGTGCCAGCAGACCCACGCCTAACAGTGAAGCTTTCTTT.

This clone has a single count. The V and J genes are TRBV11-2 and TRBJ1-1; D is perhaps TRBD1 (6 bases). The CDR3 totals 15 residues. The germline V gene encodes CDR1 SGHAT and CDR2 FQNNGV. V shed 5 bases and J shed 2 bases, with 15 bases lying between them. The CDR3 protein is CASSPRGGANTEAFF. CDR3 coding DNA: TGTGCCAGCAGCCCTCGGGGGGGGGCCAACACTGAAGCTTTCTTT.

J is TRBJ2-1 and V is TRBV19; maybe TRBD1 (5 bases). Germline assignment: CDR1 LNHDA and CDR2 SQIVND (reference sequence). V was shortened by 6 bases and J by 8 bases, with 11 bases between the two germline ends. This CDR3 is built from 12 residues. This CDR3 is CASRGRDHEQFF. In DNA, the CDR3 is TGTGCCAGTAGGGGCAGGGATCATGAGCAGTTCTTC.

The CDR3 reads CASSLGTAQETQYF. The CDR3 region has the DNA TGTGCCAGCAGCTTAGGGACAGCCCAAGAGACCCAGTACTTC. This chain connects TRBV11-2 to TRBJ2-5, with TRBD1 as a possible D gene (6 bases). Trimming took 1 base from V and 1 from J, leaving 7 bases between them. Germline CDR1 reads SGHAT; CDR2 reads FQNNGV. The CDR3 is made up of 14 amino acids.

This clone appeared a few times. DNA for the CDR3: TGTGCCAGCAGTTCGACAGATGGCTACACCTTC. Protein: CASSSTDGYTF. This chain connects TRBV28 to TRBJ1-2; D may be TRBD1 (5 bases). The CDR3 covers 11 residues. V was trimmed by 4 bases and J by 6 bases, leaving 6 bases between them. Per the germline V gene, CDR1 is MDHEN and CDR2 is SYDVKM.

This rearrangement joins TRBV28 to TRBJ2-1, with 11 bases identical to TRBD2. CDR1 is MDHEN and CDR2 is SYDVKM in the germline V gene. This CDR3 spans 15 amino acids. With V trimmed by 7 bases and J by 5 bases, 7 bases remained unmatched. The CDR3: CASTAGTSGNNEQFF. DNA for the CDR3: TGTGCCAGCACCGCGGGGACTAGCGGAAACAATGAGCAGTTCTTC.

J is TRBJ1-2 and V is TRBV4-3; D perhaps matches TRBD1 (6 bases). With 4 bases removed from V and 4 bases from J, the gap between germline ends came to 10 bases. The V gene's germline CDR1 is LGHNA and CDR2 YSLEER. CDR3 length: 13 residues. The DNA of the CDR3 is TGCGCCAGCAGCCTAACAGGGACCTATGGCTACACCTTC. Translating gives CASSLTGTYGYTF.

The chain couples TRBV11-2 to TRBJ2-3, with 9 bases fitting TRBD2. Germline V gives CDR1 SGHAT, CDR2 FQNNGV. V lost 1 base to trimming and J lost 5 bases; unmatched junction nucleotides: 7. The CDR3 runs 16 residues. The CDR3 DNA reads TGTGCCAGCAGCTTAGCTGGGCGGGAGGGCCAAGATACGCAGTATTTT. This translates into CASSLAGREGQDTQYF.

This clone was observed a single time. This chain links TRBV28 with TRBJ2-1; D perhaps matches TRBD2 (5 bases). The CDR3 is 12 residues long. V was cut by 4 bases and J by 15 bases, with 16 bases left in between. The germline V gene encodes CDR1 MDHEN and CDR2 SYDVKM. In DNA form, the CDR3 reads TGTGCCAGCAGTTCCAGCCGGGATTCGCGGTTCTTC. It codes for CASSSSRDSRFF.

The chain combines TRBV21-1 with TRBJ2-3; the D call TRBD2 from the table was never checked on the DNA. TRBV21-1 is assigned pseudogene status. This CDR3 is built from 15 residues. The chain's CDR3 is CASIPGLVLKDTQYF. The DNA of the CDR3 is TGTGCCAGCATACCGGGACTAGTTCTCAAAGATACGCAGTATTTT.

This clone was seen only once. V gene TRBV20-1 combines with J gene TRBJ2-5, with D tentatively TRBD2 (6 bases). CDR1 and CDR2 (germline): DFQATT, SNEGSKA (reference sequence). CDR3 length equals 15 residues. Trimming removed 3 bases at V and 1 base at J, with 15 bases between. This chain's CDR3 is CSASPSEGIQETQYF. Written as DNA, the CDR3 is TGCAGTGCTAGTCCTAGCGAGGGCATCCAAGAGACCCAGTACTTC.

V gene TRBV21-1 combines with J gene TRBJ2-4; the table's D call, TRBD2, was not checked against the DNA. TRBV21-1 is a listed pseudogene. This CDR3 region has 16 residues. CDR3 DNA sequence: TGTGCCAGCAGCAAAGGCAAAGAGGAAGCCAAAAACATTCAGTACTTC. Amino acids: CASSKGKEEAKNIQYF.

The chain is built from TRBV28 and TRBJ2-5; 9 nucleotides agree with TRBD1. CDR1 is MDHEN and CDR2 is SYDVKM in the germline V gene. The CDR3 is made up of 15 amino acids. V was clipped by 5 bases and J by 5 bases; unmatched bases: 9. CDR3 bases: TGTGCCAGCAGTGGGGGACAGGGAGGGAGGGAGACCCAGTACTTC. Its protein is CASSGGQGGRETQYF.

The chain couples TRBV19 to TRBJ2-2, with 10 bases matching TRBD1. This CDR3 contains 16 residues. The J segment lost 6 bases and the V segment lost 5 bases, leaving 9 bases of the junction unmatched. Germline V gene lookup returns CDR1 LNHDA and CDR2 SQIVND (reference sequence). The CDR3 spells CASSPRRQGAAGELFF. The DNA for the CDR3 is TGTGCCAGTAGTCCGAGACGACAGGGGGCCGCCGGGGAGCTGTTTTTT.